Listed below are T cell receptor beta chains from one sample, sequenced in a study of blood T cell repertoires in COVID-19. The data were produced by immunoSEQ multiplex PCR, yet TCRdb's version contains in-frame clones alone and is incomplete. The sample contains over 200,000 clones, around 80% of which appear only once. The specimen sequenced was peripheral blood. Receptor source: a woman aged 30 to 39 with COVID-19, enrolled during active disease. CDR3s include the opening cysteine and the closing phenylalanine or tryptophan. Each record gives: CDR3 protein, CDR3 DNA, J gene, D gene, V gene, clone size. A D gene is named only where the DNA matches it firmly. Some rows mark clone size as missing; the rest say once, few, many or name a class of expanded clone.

CDR3: CASSTPMRGEMYTF; DNA: TGTGCCAGTAGTACCCCGATGCGGGGGGAAATGTACACCTTC; J: TRBJ1-2; D: -; V: TRBV19; size: -
CDR3: CASSQEEGVGNTIYF; DNA: TGCGCCAGCAGCCAAGAAGAAGGGGTTGGAAACACCATATATTTT; J: TRBJ1-3; D: -; V: TRBV4-3; size: -
CDR3: CASSSQGYQETQYF; DNA: TGTGCCAGCAGCTCCCAGGGGTACCAAGAGACCCAGTACTTC; J: TRBJ2-5; D: -; V: TRBV11-2; size: -
CDR3: CASSLRGRVPPYEQYF; DNA: TGTGCCAGCAGCTTACGTGGCAGGGTCCCTCCCTACGAGCAGTACTTC; J: TRBJ2-7; D: -; V: TRBV7-2; size: -
CDR3: CASSLERDWGYNEQFF; DNA: TGTGCCAGCAGCCTCGAGCGGGATTGGGGCTACAATGAGCAGTTCTTC; J: TRBJ2-1; D: TRBD2; V: TRBV7-9; size: -
CDR3: CASSLDFAGGIGYTF; DNA: TGCGCCAGCAGCTTGGATTTTGCAGGGGGCATTGGCTACACCTTC; J: TRBJ1-2; D: TRBD1; V: TRBV5-1; size: -
CDR3: CAWRGTGPNTEAFF; DNA: TGTGCCTGGAGAGGGACAGGCCCGAACACTGAAGCTTTCTTT; J: TRBJ1-1; D: TRBD1; V: TRBV30; size: -
CDR3: CATSDFPYNEQFF; DNA: TGTGCCACCAGTGATTTCCCGTACAATGAGCAGTTCTTC; J: TRBJ2-1; D: -; V: TRBV24-1; size: -
CDR3: CASLRRGGDGDQPQHF; DNA: TGTGCCAGCCTGAGGAGAGGGGGCGATGGTGATCAGCCCCAGCATTTT; J: TRBJ1-5; D: TRBD1; V: TRBV19; size: -
CDR3: CASSLGAGPFEQYF; DNA: TGTGCCAGCAGCTTAGGCGCGGGGCCCTTCGAGCAGTACTTC; J: TRBJ2-7; D: -; V: TRBV11-1; size: -
CDR3: CASSLLAGNQPQHF; DNA: TGTGCCAGCAGTTTATTGGCAGGGAATCAGCCCCAGCATTTT; J: TRBJ1-5; D: -; V: TRBV28; size: -
CDR3: CASSVGGSDNYGYTF; DNA: TGTGCCAGCAGCGTAGGAGGCAGCGACAACTATGGCTACACCTTC; J: TRBJ1-2; D: -; V: TRBV9; size: -
CDR3: CASSIVEGTAYEQYF; DNA: TGTGCCAGTAGTATAGTGGAGGGAACTGCCTACGAGCAGTACTTC; J: TRBJ2-7; D: -; V: TRBV19; size: -
CDR3: CASGSGQSNQPQHF; DNA: TGTGCTAGTGGTTCCGGACAGTCCAATCAGCCCCAGCATTTT; J: TRBJ1-5; D: -; V: TRBV12-5; size: -
CDR3: CASSQDWANTEAFF; DNA: TGCGCCAGCAGCCAAGATTGGGCGAACACTGAAGCTTTCTTT; J: TRBJ1-1; D: -; V: TRBV4-3; size: once
CDR3: CASSLMGHGYTF; DNA: TGTGCCAGCAGTTTAATGGGGCATGGCTACACCTTC; J: TRBJ1-2; D: -; V: TRBV12-3/TRBV12-4; size: -
CDR3: CASSSGGDYNEQFF; DNA: TGTGCCAGTAGTAGCGGGGGGGATTACAATGAGCAGTTCTTC; J: TRBJ2-1; D: TRBD2; V: TRBV19; size: -
CDR3: CASSEAGRYYEQYF; DNA: TGTGCCAGCAGCGAAGCGGGCCGTTACTACGAGCAGTACTTC; J: TRBJ2-7; D: -; V: TRBV5-4; size: -
CDR3: CASSPSGTGLYEQYF; DNA: TGTGCCAGCAGCCCCTCGGGGACAGGGCTCTACGAGCAGTACTTC; J: TRBJ2-7; D: TRBD1; V: TRBV7-2; size: few
CDR3: CASSSHVRGPSYNEQFF; DNA: TGTGCCAGCAGCTCCCATGTAAGGGGGCCTTCCTACAATGAGCAGTTCTTC; J: TRBJ2-1; D: TRBD1; V: TRBV7-2; size: -
CDR3: CATSDPDSGNTEAFF; DNA: TGTGCCACCAGTGATCCGGACAGCGGGAACACTGAAGCTTTCTTT; J: TRBJ1-1; D: -; V: TRBV24-1; size: few
CDR3: CASSKDRAVGAQYF; DNA: TGTGCCAGCAGTAAGGACAGGGCCGTAGGGGCCCAGTACTTC; J: TRBJ2-5; D: TRBD1; V: TRBV5-8; size: -
CDR3: CASSYTGERSYGYTF; DNA: TGTGCCAGCAGTTACACGGGGGAGAGGTCTTATGGCTACACCTTC; J: TRBJ1-2; D: -; V: TRBV6-2/TRBV6-3; size: -
CDR3: CASSPLAGTSGDGELFF; DNA: TGTGCCAGCAGTCCCCTTGCCGGGACTAGCGGGGACGGGGAGCTGTTTTTT; J: TRBJ2-2; D: TRBD2; V: TRBV6-2/TRBV6-3; size: -
CDR3: CASSVTQGYEQYF; DNA: TGTGCCAGCAGTGTGACTCAGGGCTACGAGCAGTACTTC; J: TRBJ2-7; D: -; V: TRBV2; size: -
CDR3: CASSIVRAGTGYSTDTQYF; DNA: TGTGCCAGTAGTATAGTACGAGCCGGGACAGGGTATAGCACAGATACGCAGTATTTT; J: TRBJ2-3; D: TRBD1; V: TRBV19; size: -
CDR3: CASSPHLGQGNQPQHF; DNA: TGTGCCAGCAGTCCTCACTTAGGACAGGGGAATCAGCCCCAGCATTTT; J: TRBJ1-5; D: TRBD1; V: TRBV28; size: -
CDR3: CASSYYGGRNTGELFF; DNA: TGTGCCAGCAGCTATTACGGGGGGCGGAACACCGGGGAGCTGTTTTTT; J: TRBJ2-2; D: -; V: TRBV14; size: -
CDR3: CASSSWGENIQYF; DNA: TGCGCCAGCAGCTCCTGGGGAGAAAACATTCAGTACTTC; J: TRBJ2-4; D: -; V: TRBV5-1; size: -
CDR3: CASSPGQGLNTEAFF; DNA: TGTGCCAGCAGTCCCGGACAGGGCTTGAACACTGAAGCTTTCTTT; J: TRBJ1-1; D: TRBD1; V: TRBV7-9; size: -
CDR3: CASSLVAGGPSYEQYF; DNA: TGCGCCAGCAGCTTGGTAGCGGGGGGGCCCTCCTACGAGCAGTACTTC; J: TRBJ2-7; D: TRBD2; V: TRBV5-1; size: -
CDR3: CASSYSGQGGQPQHF; DNA: TGTGCCAGCAGTTACTCTGGACAGGGCGGACAGCCCCAGCATTTT; J: TRBJ1-5; D: TRBD1; V: TRBV6-6; size: few
CDR3: CASLLPGQYPNQPQHF; DNA: TGTGCCAGTCTTTTGCCTGGACAGTACCCTAATCAGCCCCAGCATTTT; J: TRBJ1-5; D: -; V: TRBV27; size: -
CDR3: CASSVAGGYNEQFF; DNA: TGCGCCAGCAGCGTAGCGGGAGGCTACAATGAGCAGTTCTTC; J: TRBJ2-1; D: TRBD2; V: TRBV10-2; size: once
CDR3: CASSHSMLGVSYEQYF; DNA: TGTGCCAGCAGCCATTCGATGCTAGGGGTCTCCTACGAGCAGTACTTC; J: TRBJ2-7; D: -; V: TRBV14; size: -
CDR3: CASSISGVHNEQFF; DNA: TGTGCCAGTAGTATCTCAGGGGTCCACAATGAGCAGTTCTTC; J: TRBJ2-1; D: -; V: TRBV19; size: -
CDR3: CASSPGGLITEAFF; DNA: TGTGCCAGCAGCCCAGGGGGCCTGATCACTGAAGCTTTCTTT; J: TRBJ1-1; D: TRBD1; V: TRBV3-1/TRBV3-2; size: -
CDR3: CASSQETARNTIYF; DNA: TGTGCCAGCAGCCAGGAGACAGCTAGAAACACCATATATTTT; J: TRBJ1-3; D: -; V: TRBV4-2; size: -
CDR3: CASSQDRLNEQFF; DNA: TGTGCCAGCAGCCAAGACCGTTTGAATGAGCAGTTCTTC; J: TRBJ2-1; D: -; V: TRBV3-1/TRBV3-2; size: -
CDR3: CASRDRGGGETQYF; DNA: TGTGCCAGTCGGGACAGGGGAGGAGGAGAGACCCAGTACTTC; J: TRBJ2-5; D: TRBD1; V: TRBV19; size: -
CDR3: CATQGAGSYGYTF; DNA: TGTGCCACCCAAGGGGCAGGCTCCTATGGCTACACCTTC; J: TRBJ1-2; D: -; V: TRBV24-1; size: many
CDR3: CASSEAAHLAKNIQYF; DNA: TGTGCCAGCAGTGAGGCCGCCCATCTAGCCAAAAACATTCAGTACTTC; J: TRBJ2-4; D: -; V: TRBV6-1; size: -
CDR3: CASSPRQGGGYTF; DNA: TGTGCCAGCAGTCCCAGACAGGGTGGTGGCTACACCTTC; J: TRBJ1-2; D: TRBD1; V: TRBV6-5; size: -
CDR3: CASSQALGVDQPQHF; DNA: TGCGCCAGCAGCCAAGCCCTAGGGGTAGATCAGCCCCAGCATTTT; J: TRBJ1-5; D: -; V: TRBV4-3; size: -
CDR3: CATSREQGNNQPQHF; DNA: TGTGCCACCAGCAGAGAACAGGGAAATAACCAGCCCCAGCATTTT; J: TRBJ1-5; D: -; V: TRBV15; size: -
CDR3: CATATGFMVSNQPQHF; DNA: TGTGCCACTGCTACAGGGTTCATGGTAAGCAATCAGCCCCAGCATTTT; J: TRBJ1-5; D: -; V: TRBV19; size: -
CDR3: CASSPEVGGSIYEQYF; DNA: TGTGCCAGCAGCCCGGAGGTTGGGGGGAGTATCTACGAGCAGTACTTC; J: TRBJ2-7; D: -; V: TRBV9; size: -
CDR3: CASSFSLYYEQYF; DNA: TGTGCCAGCAGTTTCTCTCTATACTACGAGCAGTACTTC; J: TRBJ2-7; D: -; V: TRBV12-3/TRBV12-4; size: -
CDR3: CASSADRRAFF; DNA: TGTGCCAGCAGCGCGGACAGGAGAGCTTTCTTT; J: TRBJ1-1; D: TRBD1; V: TRBV2; size: -
CDR3: CASSNRVSPLHF; DNA: TGTGCCAGCAGTAACAGGGTTTCACCCCTCCACTTT; J: TRBJ1-6; D: -; V: TRBV3-1/TRBV3-2; size: -
CDR3: CASTPYKFGQGQYF; DNA: TGTGCCAGCACCCCATATAAGTTTGGACAGGGGCAGTACTTC; J: TRBJ2-5; D: TRBD1; V: TRBV3-1/TRBV3-2; size: -
CDR3: CASSQSSRGYYEQYF; DNA: TGCGCCAGCAGTCAATCGTCACGGGGATACTACGAGCAGTACTTC; J: TRBJ2-7; D: -; V: TRBV23-1; size: few
CDR3: CASSPWDRASYGYTF; DNA: TGTGCCAGTAGTCCGTGGGACAGAGCCTCCTATGGCTACACCTTC; J: TRBJ1-2; D: TRBD1; V: TRBV19; size: -
CDR3: CASSVDPVRDSYGYTF; DNA: TGTGCCAGCAGCGTAGACCCGGTCCGGGACAGCTATGGCTACACCTTC; J: TRBJ1-2; D: TRBD1; V: TRBV9; size: -
CDR3: CAWRGAGHNSPLHF; DNA: TGTGCCTGGAGGGGGGCAGGGCACAATTCACCCCTCCACTTT; J: TRBJ1-6; D: -; V: TRBV30; size: -
CDR3: CASSYGGDRRDSGNTIYF; DNA: TGTGCCAGCAGTTACGGCGGGGACAGAAGGGATTCTGGAAACACCATATATTTT; J: TRBJ1-3; D: TRBD1; V: TRBV6-2/TRBV6-3; size: -
CDR3: CARGGTGSHNSPLHF; DNA: TGTGCCAGGGGGGGGACAGGGTCCCATAATTCACCCCTCCACTTT; J: TRBJ1-6; D: TRBD1; V: TRBV6-5; size: -
CDR3: CASSAPGAGLYEQFF; DNA: TGTGCCAGCAGCGCGCCGGGAGCGGGACTATATGAGCAGTTCTTC; J: TRBJ2-1; D: TRBD2; V: TRBV7-9; size: -
CDR3: CATTRDMQETQYF; DNA: TGTGCCACAACCCGGGACATGCAAGAGACCCAGTACTTC; J: TRBJ2-5; D: -; V: TRBV10-3; size: -